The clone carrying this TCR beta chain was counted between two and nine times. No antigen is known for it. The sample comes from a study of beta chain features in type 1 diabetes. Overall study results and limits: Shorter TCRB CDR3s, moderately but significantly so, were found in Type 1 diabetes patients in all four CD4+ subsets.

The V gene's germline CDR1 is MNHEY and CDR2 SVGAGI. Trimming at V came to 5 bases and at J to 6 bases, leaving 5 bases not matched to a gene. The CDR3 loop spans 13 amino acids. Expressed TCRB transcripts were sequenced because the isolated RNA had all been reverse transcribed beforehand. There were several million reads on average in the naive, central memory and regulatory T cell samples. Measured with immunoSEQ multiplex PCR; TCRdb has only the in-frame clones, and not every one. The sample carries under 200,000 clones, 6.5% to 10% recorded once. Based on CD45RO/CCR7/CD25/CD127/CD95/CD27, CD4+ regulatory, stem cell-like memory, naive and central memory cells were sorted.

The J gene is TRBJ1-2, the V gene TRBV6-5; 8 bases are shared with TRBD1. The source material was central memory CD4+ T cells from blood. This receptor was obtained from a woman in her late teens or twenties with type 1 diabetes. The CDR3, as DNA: TGTGCCAGCAGTCAACAGGGGGTAAATGGCTACACCTTC. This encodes CASSQQGVNGYTF.